The 8 T cell receptor beta chains given below trace back to one sample, sequenced in a study of immune characteristics of hereditary and idiopathic chronic pancreatitis. Patients having total pancreatectomy with islet autotransplantation provided the chronic pancreatitis pancreas tissue. Assay used: immunoSEQ multiplex PCR; TCRdb lists only in-frame clones, some missing. Among 13,000 to 15,000 clones listed, roughly 80% were seen once. Sequencing was done on a sample of pancreas tissue with hereditary chronic pancreatitis. These receptors were collected from a human donor with chronic pancreatitis.

In this sample, this clone turned up a few times. V gene TRBV6-5 combines with J gene TRBJ1-4; TRBD1 is a possible D gene (6 bases). The CDR3 consists of 14 residues. CDR1 is MNHEY, CDR2 SVGAGI, per germline. V lost 8 bases and J lost 0, with 10 bases in between. The CDR3 coding sequence is TGTGCCAGCGAAGGGGGAGCAACTAATGAAAAACTGTTTTTT. Translated: CASEGGATNEKLFF.

V and J are TRBV24-1 and TRBJ2-1; D is ambiguous. The V gene lost 4 bases and the J gene lost 7 bases, with 10 bases spanning the gap. The CDR3 has 13 amino acids. Germline assignment: CDR1 KGHDR and CDR2 SFDVKD. The DNA for the CDR3 is TGTGCCACCAGTGAAAGGTCAGCGAATGAGCAGTTCTTC. The encoded protein is CATSERSANEQFF.

The gene calls are TRBV19 and TRBJ2-7, with D maybe TRBD1 (6 bases). Germline CDR1 reads LNHDA; CDR2 reads SQIVND (reference sequence). Trimming left V 1 base short and J 0 bases short, with 10 bases between. The CDR3 contains 15 residues. The CDR3 sequence: CASSIVEGGSYEQYF. The CDR3 coding sequence is TGTGCCAGTAGTATAGTTGAAGGGGGCTCCTACGAGCAGTACTTC.

The chain is built from TRBV28 and TRBJ1-1; TRBD1 is a possible D gene (6 bases). V lost 3 bases and J 1 base, leaving 12 bases between the germline ends. This CDR3 has 15 amino acids. Per germline, CDR1 MDHEN and CDR2 SYDVKM. The CDR3 DNA reads as TGTGCCAGCAGTTTGGGGACAAGGTCGAACACTGAAGCTTTCTTT. It codes for CASSLGTRSNTEAFF.

The V and J genes are TRBV29-1 and TRBJ2-2; D gene ambiguous. V was cut by 4 bases and J by 0 bases, with 6 bases left in between. CDR3 size: 13 residues. CDR1 is SQVTM and CDR2 is ANQGSEA in the germline V gene. The CDR3 DNA follows: TGCAGCGTTGCTGGGTCGAACACCGGGGAGCTGTTTTTT. Protein product: CSVAGSNTGELFF.

The chain uses TRBV28 and TRBJ1-1; D not certain. V was clipped by 7 bases and J by 1 base, with 10 bases between them. From germline, CDR1 is MDHEN and CDR2 SYDVKM. CDR3 length: 13 amino acids. The CDR3 sequence is CASTHLRNTEAFF. The DNA of the CDR3 is TGTGCCAGCACCCATTTAAGGAACACTGAAGCTTTCTTT.

The CDR3 DNA reads as TGTGCCAGCAGGCCCGGGACAGGGAGCATCTATGGCTACACCTTC. Its protein is CASRPGTGSIYGYTF. The chain recombines TRBV27 with TRBJ1-2; TRBD1 matches 9 bases. Germline values: CDR1 MNHEY, CDR2 SMNVEV (reference sequence). V dropped 6 bases and J dropped 4; count of bases not matched to a gene: 9. This CDR3 contains 15 residues.

The chain couples TRBV5-5 to TRBJ2-3, with a weak D call TRBD1 (6 bases). V lost 0 bases, J lost 5 bases, and 13 bases lay in between. The CDR3 is 15 residues long. CDR1 is SGHKS and CDR2 is YYEKEE in the germline V gene (reference sequence). The CDR3 loop is CASSLEGGRGDTQYF. CDR3 nucleotide sequence: TGTGCCAGCAGCTTGGAAGGGGGACGTGGAGATACGCAGTATTTT.